The text below deals with one T cell receptor beta chain. Patients of the Seattle cohort, enrolled during active infection, were followed longitudinally. Original processing methods: By means of reference gene primer amplification, nucleated cell counts were estimated. Clones were read by immunoSEQ multiplex PCR, and TCRdb kept only the in-frame ones, dropping some. V, J and clone size are taken as reported in that table, and D and trimming were inferred from the DNA itself. The table lists over 60,000 clones, about 80% of them singletons. This CDR3 has 15 amino acids. Trimming shortened V by 6 bases and J by 1 base, and 14 bases separated the two germline ends. Germline loops: CDR1 LGHDT, CDR2 YNNKEL (reference sequence). The data were obtained in a study of blood T cell repertoires in COVID-19. On the study more broadly: PBMCs, B-cell-depleted T cells, or T cells provided the cDNA or gDNA that made up the material.

The specimen was peripheral blood. The rearrangement uses TRBV3-1 (or the pseudogene TRBV3-2) and TRBJ2-3; tentative D call: TRBD2 (6 bases). The TCR originated in a man aged 50 or older with COVID-19, enrolled during active disease. The CDR3 loop reads CASRDAGLGTDTQYF. The CDR3 region has the DNA TGTGCCAGCAGAGACGCGGGACTCGGCACAGATACGCAGTATTTT.